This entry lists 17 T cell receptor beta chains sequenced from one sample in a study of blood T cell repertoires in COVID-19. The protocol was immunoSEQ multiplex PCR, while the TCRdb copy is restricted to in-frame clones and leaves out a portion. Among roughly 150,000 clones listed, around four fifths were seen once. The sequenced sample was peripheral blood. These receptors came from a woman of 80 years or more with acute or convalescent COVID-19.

The CDR3 reads CASSGQGGGLSPLHF. As DNA, the CDR3 is TGTGCCAGTAGTGGACAGGGGGGAGGCCTTTCACCCCTCCACTTT. The genes are TRBV19 and TRBJ1-6; 10 bases are a match to TRBD1. Germline V CDR1 and CDR2: LNHDA, SQIVND (reference sequence). CDR3 length: 15 residues. V gave up 5 bases and J gave up 9 bases; unmatched junction bases: 7.

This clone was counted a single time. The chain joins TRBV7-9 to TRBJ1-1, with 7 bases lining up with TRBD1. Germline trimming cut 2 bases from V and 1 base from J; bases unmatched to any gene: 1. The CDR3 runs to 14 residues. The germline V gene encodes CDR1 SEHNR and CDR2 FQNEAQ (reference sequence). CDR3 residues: CASSLSGGNTEAFF. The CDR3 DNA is TGTGCCAGCAGCTTATCAGGGGGGAACACTGAAGCTTTCTTT.

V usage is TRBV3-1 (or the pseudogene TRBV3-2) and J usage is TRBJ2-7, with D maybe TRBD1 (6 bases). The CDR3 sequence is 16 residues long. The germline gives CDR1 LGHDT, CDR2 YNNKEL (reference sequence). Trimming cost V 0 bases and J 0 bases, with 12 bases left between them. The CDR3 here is CASSQDGTPSSYEQYF. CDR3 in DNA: TGTGCCAGCAGCCAAGACGGGACACCGAGCTCCTACGAGCAGTACTTC.

The CDR3 DNA reads as TGTGCCAGCAGCCAGAATACGCGGAATTCACCCCTCCACTTT. Residues: CASSQNTRNSPLHF. The rearrangement links TRBV14 to TRBJ1-6; D unclear. This CDR3 is built from 14 residues. CDR1 and CDR2 (germline): SGHDN, FVKESK. Trimming stripped 3 bases from V and 7 bases from J, with 10 bases between.

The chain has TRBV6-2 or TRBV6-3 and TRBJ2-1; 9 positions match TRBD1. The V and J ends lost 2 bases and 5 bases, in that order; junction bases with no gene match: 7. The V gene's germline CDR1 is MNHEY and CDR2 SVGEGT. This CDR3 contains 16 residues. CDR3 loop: CASSYPPGQGHNEQFF. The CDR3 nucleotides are TGTGCCAGCAGTTACCCCCCGGGACAGGGCCACAATGAGCAGTTCTTC.

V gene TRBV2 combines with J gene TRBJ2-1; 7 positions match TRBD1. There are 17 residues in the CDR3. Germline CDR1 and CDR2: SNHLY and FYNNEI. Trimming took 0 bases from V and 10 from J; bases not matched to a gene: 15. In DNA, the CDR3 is TGTGCCAGCAGTGAAGCGATACCGGGACAGACTACAGACGAGCAGTTCTTC. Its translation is CASSEAIPGQTTDEQFF.

CDR3 amino acids: CARLTGTGNGYTF. The CDR3 DNA follows: TGTGCCAGACTAACCGGGACAGGGAACGGCTACACCTTC. The chain combines TRBV2 with TRBJ1-2, with TRBD1 identical over 9 bases. Trimming cost V 9 bases and J 8 bases; bases outside gene matches: 10. CDR3 length equals 13 residues. In germline, CDR1 is SNHLY, CDR2 FYNNEI.

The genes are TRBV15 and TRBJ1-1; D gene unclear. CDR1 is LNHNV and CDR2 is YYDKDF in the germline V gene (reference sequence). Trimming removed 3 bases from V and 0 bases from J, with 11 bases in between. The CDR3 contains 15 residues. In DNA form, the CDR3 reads TGTGCCACCAGCAGGGAGGAGGGCATGAACACTGAAGCTTTCTTT. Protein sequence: CATSREEGMNTEAFF. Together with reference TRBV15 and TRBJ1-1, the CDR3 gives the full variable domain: DAMVIQNPRYQVTQFGKPVTLSCSQTLNHNVMYWYQQKSSQAPKLLFHYYDKDFNNEADTPDNFQSRRPNTSFCFLDIRSPGLGDTAMYLCATSREEGMNTEAFFGQGTRLTVV.

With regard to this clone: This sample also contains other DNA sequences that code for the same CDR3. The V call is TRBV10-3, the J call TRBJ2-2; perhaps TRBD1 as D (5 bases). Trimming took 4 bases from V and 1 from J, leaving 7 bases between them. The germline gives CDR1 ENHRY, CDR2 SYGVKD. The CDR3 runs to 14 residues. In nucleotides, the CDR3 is TGTGCCATCAGTGGAGACAGGAACACCGGGGAGCTGTTTTTT. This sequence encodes CAISGDRNTGELFF.

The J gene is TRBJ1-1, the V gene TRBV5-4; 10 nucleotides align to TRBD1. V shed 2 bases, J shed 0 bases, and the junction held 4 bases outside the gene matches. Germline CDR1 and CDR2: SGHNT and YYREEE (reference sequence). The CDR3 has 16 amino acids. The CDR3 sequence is CASSFGQGVMNTEAFF. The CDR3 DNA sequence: TGTGCCAGCAGCTTTGGACAGGGGGTCATGAACACTGAAGCTTTCTTT.

CDR3: CASSLMAGNTEAFF. The CDR3, as DNA: TGTGCCAGCAGCTTAATGGCTGGGAACACTGAAGCTTTCTTT. The chain uses TRBV7-3 and TRBJ1-1; no firm D call. The CDR3 is made up of 14 amino acids. Germline CDR1 reads SGHTA; CDR2 reads FQGTGA. V lost 1 base and J 1 base, leaving 7 bases between the germline ends.

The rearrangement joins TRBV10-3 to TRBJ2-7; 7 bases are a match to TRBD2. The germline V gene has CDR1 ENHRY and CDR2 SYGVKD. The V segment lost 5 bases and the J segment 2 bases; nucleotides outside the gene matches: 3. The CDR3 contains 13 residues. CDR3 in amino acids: CAISYREAYEQYF. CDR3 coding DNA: TGTGCCATCAGTTACCGGGAGGCCTACGAGCAGTACTTC.

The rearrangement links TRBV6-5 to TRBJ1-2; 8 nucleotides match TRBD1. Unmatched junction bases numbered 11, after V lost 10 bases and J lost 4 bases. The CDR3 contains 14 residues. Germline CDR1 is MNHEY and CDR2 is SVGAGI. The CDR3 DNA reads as TGTGCCACCTATGACAGGGGACCTATCTATGGCTACACCTTC. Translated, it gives CATYDRGPIYGYTF.

The CDR3 DNA is TGTGCCATCAGTGATCGCGGGGGCGAAAGGGAGCTGTTTTTT. Encoded protein: CAISDRGGERELFF. The chain recombines TRBV10-3 with TRBJ2-2; a weak D match, TRBD2 (7 bases). The germline gives CDR1 ENHRY, CDR2 SYGVKD. CDR3 length: 14 residues. V lost 3 bases and J 9 bases, leaving 14 bases between the germline ends.

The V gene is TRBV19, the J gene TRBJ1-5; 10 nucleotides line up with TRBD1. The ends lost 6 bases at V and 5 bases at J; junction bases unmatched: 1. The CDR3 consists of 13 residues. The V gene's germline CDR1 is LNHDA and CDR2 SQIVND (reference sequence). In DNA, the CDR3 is TGTGCCAGTAGAGGGACAGGGGATCAGCCCCAGCATTTT. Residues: CASRGTGDQPQHF. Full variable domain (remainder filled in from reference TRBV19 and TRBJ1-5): DGGITQSPKYLFRKEGQNVTLSCEQNLNHDAMYWYRQDPGQGLRLIYYSQIVNDFQKGDIAEGYSVSREKKESFPLTVTSAQKNPTAFYLCASRGTGDQPQHFGDGTRLSIL.

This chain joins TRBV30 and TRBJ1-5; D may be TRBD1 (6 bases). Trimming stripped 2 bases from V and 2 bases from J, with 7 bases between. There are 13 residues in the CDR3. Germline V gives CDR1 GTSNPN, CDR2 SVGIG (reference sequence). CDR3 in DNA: TGTGCCTGGAGTAGGACAGGCAATCAGCCCCAGCATTTT. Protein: CAWSRTGNQPQHF.

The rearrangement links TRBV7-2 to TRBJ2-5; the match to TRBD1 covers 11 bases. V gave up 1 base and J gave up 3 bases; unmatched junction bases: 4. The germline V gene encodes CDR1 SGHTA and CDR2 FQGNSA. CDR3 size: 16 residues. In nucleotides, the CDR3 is TGTGCCAGCAGCTTAGGGTCGGGACAGGGGGAAGAGACCCAGTACTTC. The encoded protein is CASSLGSGQGEETQYF.